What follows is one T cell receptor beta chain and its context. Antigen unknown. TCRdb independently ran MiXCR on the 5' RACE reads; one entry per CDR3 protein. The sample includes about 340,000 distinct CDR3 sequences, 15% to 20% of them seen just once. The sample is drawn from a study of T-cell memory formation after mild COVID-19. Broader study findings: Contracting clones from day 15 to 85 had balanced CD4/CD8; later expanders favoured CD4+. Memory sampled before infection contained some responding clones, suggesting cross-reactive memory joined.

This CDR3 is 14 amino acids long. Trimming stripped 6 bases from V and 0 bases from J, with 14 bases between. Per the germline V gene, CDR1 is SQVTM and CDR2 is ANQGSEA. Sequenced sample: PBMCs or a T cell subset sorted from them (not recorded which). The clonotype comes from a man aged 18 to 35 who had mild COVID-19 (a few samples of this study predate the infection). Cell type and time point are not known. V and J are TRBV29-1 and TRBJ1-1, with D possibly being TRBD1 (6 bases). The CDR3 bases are TGCAGCGTCCTCAGGACAGCTATGAACACTGAAGCTTTCTTT. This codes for CSVLRTAMNTEAFF.